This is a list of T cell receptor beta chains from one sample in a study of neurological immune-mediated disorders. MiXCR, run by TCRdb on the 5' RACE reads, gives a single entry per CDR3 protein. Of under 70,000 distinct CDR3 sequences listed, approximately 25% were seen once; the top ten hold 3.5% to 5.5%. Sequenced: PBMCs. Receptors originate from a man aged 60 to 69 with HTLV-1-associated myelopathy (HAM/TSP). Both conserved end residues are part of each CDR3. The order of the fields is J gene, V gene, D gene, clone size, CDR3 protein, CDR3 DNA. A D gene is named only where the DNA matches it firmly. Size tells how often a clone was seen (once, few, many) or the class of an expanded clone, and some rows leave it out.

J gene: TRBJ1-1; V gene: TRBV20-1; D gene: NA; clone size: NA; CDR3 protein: CSARGERTYTEAFF; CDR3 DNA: TGCAGTGCTAGAGGGGAACGGACCTACACTGAAGCTTTCTTT
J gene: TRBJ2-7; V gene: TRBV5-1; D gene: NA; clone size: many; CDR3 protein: CASSHLVRGYEQYF; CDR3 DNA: TGCGCCAGCAGCCATCTCGTCAGGGGATACGAGCAGTACTTC
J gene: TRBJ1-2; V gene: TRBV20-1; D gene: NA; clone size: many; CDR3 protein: CSARVQPYGYTF; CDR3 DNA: TGCAGTGCTAGAGTACAGCCTTATGGCTACACCTTC
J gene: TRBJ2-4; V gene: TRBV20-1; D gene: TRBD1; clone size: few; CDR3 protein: CSARDGRQGNIQYF; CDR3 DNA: TGCAGTGCTAGAGATGGGAGACAGGGAAACATTCAGTACTTC
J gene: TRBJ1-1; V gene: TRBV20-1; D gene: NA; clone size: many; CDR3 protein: CSARPPFSGSMNTEAFF; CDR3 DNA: TGCAGTGCTAGACCCCCGTTTTCGGGAAGCATGAACACTGAAGCTTTCTTT
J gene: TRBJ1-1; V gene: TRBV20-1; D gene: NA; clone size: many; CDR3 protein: CSAPTGRGGWDYTEAFF; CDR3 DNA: TGCAGTGCCCCAACCGGCCGGGGCGGTTGGGATTACACTGAAGCTTTCTTT
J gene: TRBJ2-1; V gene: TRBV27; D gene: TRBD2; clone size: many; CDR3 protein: CASSPSGASYNEQFF; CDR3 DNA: TGTGCCAGCAGTCCCAGCGGGGCCTCCTACAATGAGCAGTTCTTC
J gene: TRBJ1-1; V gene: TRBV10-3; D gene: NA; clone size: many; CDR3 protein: CAISETGADTEAFF; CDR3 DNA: TGTGCCATCAGTGAAACGGGGGCCGACACTGAAGCTTTCTTT
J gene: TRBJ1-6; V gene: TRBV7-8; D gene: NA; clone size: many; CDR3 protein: CASREDSTGNSPLHF; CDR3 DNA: TGTGCCAGCAGGGAGGATTCCACAGGCAATTCACCCCTCCACTTT
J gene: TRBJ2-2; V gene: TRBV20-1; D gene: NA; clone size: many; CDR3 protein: CSARNPGARTGELFF; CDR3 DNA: TGCAGTGCTAGGAATCCGGGAGCCCGCACCGGGGAGCTGTTTTTT
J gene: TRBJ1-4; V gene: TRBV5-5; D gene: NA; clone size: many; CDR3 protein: CASSFSGQSNEKLFF; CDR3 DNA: TGTGCCAGCAGCTTTTCTGGACAGTCTAATGAAAAACTGTTTTTT
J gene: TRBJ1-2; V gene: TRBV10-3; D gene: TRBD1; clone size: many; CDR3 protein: CASQTGSFYGYTF; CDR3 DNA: TGTGCCTCCCAGACAGGGAGTTTCTATGGCTACACCTTC
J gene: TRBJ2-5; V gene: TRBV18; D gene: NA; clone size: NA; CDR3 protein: CASSPPTLKETQYF; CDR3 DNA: TGTGCCAGCTCACCACCGACACTAAAAGAGACCCAGTACTTC
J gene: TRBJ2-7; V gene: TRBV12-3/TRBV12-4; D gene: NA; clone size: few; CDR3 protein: CASSLAPLGEQYF; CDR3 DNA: TGTGCCAGCAGTTTAGCCCCTTTGGGCGAGCAGTACTTC
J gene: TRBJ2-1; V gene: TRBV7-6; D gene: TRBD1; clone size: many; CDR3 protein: CASSLGQGAYNEQFF; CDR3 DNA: TGTGCCAGCAGCTTAGGACAGGGGGCCTACAATGAGCAGTTCTTC
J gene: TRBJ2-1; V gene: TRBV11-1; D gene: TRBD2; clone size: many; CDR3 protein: CASSLAAGGGRKGANEQFF; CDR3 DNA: TGTGCCAGCAGCTTAGCGGCCGGCGGCGGGAGAAAGGGAGCCAATGAGCAGTTCTTC
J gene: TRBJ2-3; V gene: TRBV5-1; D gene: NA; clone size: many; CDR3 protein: CASSLAIGTWRGNSSTDTQYF; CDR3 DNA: TGCGCCAGCAGCTTGGCTATAGGGACATGGCGAGGGAATTCTAGCACAGATACGCAGTATTTT
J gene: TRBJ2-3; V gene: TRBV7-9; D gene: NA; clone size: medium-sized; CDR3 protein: CASSPDRSHTQYF; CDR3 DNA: TGTGCCAGCAGCCCCGACAGGTCCCATACGCAGTATTTT
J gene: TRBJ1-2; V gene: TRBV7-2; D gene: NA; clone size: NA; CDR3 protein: CASSLGPGDYGYTF; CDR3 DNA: TGTGCCAGCAGCTTAGGCCCAGGGGACTATGGCTACACCTTC
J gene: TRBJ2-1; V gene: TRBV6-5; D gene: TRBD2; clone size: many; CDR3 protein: CASSALAGGQNEQFF; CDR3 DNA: TGTGCCAGCAGCGCCCTAGCGGGAGGACAAAATGAGCAGTTCTTC
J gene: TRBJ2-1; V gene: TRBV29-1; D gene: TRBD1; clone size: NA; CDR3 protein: CSVRTGGSGNEQFF; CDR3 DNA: TGCAGCGTGCGGACAGGGGGCAGTGGGAATGAGCAGTTCTTC
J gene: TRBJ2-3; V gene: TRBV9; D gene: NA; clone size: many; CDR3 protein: CASSVEPRDMTDTQYF; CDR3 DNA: TGTGCCAGCAGCGTCGAGCCCCGGGACATGACAGATACGCAGTATTTT
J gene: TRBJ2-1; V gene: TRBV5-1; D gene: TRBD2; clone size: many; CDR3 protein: CASSPAASGSYSYNEQFF; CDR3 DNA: TGCGCCAGCAGCCCGGCGGCTAGCGGGTCCTACTCCTACAATGAGCAGTTCTTC
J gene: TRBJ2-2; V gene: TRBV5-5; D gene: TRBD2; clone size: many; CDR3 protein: CASSWGTSGYTGELFF; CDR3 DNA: TGTGCCAGCAGTTGGGGGACTAGCGGCTACACCGGGGAGCTGTTTTTT
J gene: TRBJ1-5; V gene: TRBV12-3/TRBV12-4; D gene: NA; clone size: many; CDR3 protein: CASSLMGIGSNQPQHF; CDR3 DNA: TGTGCCAGCAGTTTGATGGGGATCGGTAGCAATCAGCCCCAGCATTTT
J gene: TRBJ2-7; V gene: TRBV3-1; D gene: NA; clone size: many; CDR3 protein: CASSQSGITYEQYF; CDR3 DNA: TGTGCCAGCAGCCAAAGTGGGATAACCTACGAGCAGTACTTC
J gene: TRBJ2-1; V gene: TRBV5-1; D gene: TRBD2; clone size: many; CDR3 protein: CASSLAGGHNEQFF; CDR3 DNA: TGCGCCAGCAGCTTGGCGGGAGGGCACAATGAGCAGTTCTTC
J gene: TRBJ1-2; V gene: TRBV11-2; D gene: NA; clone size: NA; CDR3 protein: CASSRTDGTVNYGYTF; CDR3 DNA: TGTGCCAGCAGCCGAACCGACGGGACGGTGAACTATGGCTACACCTTC
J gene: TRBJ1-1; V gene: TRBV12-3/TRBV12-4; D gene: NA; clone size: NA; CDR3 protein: CASSWGGEAEAFF; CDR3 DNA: TGTGCCAGCAGTTGGGGGGGTGAGGCTGAAGCTTTCTTT
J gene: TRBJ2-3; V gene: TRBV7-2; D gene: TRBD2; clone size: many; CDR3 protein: CASSHGQRGSGDTQYF; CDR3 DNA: TGTGCCAGCAGCCATGGGCAGCGGGGCTCTGGAGATACGCAGTATTTT
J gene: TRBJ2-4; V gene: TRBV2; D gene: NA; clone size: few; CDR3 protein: CASSATVAKNIQYF; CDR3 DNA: TGTGCCAGTAGTGCCACGGTAGCCAAAAACATTCAGTACTTC
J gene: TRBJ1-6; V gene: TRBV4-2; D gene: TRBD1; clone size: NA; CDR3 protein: CASSQDEGQVNSPLHF; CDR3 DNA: TGTGCCAGCAGCCAAGATGAAGGACAGGTTAATTCACCCCTCCACTTT
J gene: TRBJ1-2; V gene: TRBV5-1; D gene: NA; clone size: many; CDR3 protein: CASSLAARIGADGYTF; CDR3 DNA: TGCGCCAGCAGCTTGGCCGCCCGGATAGGGGCTGATGGCTACACCTTC
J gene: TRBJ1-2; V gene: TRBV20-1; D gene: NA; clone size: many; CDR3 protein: CSGGQPNYGYTF; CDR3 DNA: TGCAGTGGGGGGCAGCCAAACTATGGCTACACCTTC
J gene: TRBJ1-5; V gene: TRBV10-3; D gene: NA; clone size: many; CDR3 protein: CAISDRVNQPQHF; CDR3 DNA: TGTGCCATCAGTGACAGGGTTAATCAGCCCCAGCATTTT
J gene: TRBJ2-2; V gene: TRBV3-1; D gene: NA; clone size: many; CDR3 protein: CASSQDIAAGELFF; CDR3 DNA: TGTGCCAGCAGCCAAGATATCGCAGCTGGGGAGCTGTTTTTT
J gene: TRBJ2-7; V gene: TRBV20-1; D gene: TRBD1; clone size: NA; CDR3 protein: CSAPLPGQGGEQYF; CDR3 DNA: TGCAGTGCCCCACTCCCGGGACAGGGGGGCGAGCAGTACTTC
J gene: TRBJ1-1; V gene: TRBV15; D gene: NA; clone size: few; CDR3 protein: CATSRDGGVNTEAFF; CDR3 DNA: TGTGCCACCAGCAGAGATGGCGGCGTGAACACTGAAGCTTTCTTT
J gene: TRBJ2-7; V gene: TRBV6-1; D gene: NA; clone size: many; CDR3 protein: CASSEAWEQYF; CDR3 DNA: TGTGCCAGCAGTGAAGCGTGGGAGCAGTACTTC
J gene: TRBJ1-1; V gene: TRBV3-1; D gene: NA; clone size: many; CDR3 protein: CASSQEVQGMPEAFF; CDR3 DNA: TGTGCCAGCAGCCAAGAAGTGCAGGGAATGCCTGAAGCTTTCTTT
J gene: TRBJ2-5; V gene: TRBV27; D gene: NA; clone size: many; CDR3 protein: CASSHAGSSQETQYF; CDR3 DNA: TGTGCCAGCTCCCATGCGGGCTCGTCCCAAGAGACCCAGTACTTC
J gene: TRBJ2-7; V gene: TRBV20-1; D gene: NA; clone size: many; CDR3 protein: CSARDPRVSSYEQYF; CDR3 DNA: TGCAGTGCTAGAGACCCCAGGGTTAGCTCCTACGAGCAGTACTTC
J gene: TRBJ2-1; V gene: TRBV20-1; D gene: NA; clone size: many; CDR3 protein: CSARQLLEPLSSYNEQFF; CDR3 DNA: TGCAGTGCGAGGCAACTACTTGAGCCCCTAAGCTCCTACAATGAGCAGTTCTTC
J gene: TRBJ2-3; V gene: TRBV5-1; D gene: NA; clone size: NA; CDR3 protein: CASSLAVKDTQYF; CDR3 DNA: TGCGCCAGCAGCTTGGCGGTGAAAGATACGCAGTATTTT
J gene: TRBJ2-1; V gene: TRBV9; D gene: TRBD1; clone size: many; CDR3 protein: CASSLGQASYNEQFF; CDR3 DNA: TGTGCCAGCAGCTTAGGACAGGCTTCCTACAATGAGCAGTTCTTC
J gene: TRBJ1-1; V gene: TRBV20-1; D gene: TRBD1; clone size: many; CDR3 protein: CSATGTGGLEAFF; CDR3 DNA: TGCAGTGCTACCGGGACAGGGGGACTTGAAGCTTTCTTT
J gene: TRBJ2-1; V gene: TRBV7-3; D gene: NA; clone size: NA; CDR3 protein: CAAAYLDNEQFF; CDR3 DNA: TGTGCAGCAGCCTATCTGGACAATGAGCAGTTCTTC
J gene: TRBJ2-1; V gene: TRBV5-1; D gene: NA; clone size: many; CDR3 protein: CASKWGTSYNEQFF; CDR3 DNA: TGCGCCAGCAAATGGGGTACCTCCTACAATGAGCAGTTCTTC